The 7 T cell receptor beta chains listed next were all sequenced from one sample in a study of long-term antiretroviral therapy in people with HIV. Researchers report immunoSEQ v3.0 was run at survey level. Sequencing used immunoSEQ multiplex PCR; TCRdb keeps in-frame clones, though not all of them. The sample yields approximately 36,000 clones, roughly 87% seen once. Material: unsorted PBMCs, obtained 0.6 years after starting antiretroviral therapy. These receptors originate from a man aged 18 to 30 with HIV.

The chain combines TRBV5-6 with TRBJ1-1; D gene unclear. CDR3 size: 14 residues. The germline V gene has CDR1 SGHDT and CDR2 YYEEEE. V was cut by 0 bases and J by 1 base, with 7 bases left in between. CDR3 sequence (DNA): TGTGCCAGCAGCTTGGCAGCCAGGAACACTGAAGCTTTCTTT. Protein sequence: CASSLAARNTEAFF.

CDR3 in amino acids: CASSPPGTGTDTQYF. For the CDR3, the DNA is TGTGCCAGCAGCCCACCAGGAACAGGCACAGATACGCAGTATTTT. This rearrangement joins TRBV7-2 to TRBJ2-3; D unresolved. The CDR3 runs 15 residues. V was trimmed by 5 bases and J by 1 base, leaving 13 bases between them. Germline V gives CDR1 SGHTA, CDR2 FQGNSA.

The rearrangement uses TRBV27 and TRBJ2-5, with TRBD1 matching 11 bases. Trimming took 3 bases from V and 5 from J; bases not matched to a gene: 11. The V gene's germline CDR1 is MNHEY and CDR2 SMNVEV (reference sequence). This CDR3 is built from 17 residues. Written as DNA, the CDR3 is TGTGCCAGCAGTTTGATCGGCTTCCGGGACAGGGGGGAGACCCAGTACTTC. It translates to CASSLIGFRDRGETQYF.

J is TRBJ2-2 and V is TRBV7-6; 13 bases map to TRBD2. The CDR3 length is 16 residues. V shed 5 bases, J shed 2 bases, and the junction held 2 bases outside the gene matches. Germline CDR1 SGHVS, CDR2 FNYEAQ. CDR3: CASSGGLAGNTGELFF. CDR3 DNA sequence: TGTGCCAGCAGCGGGGGACTAGCGGGAAACACCGGGGAGCTGTTTTTT.

The V and J genes are TRBV9 and TRBJ1-2; D is undetermined. Trimming pared 0 bases from V and 4 bases from J, leaving 7 bases between. Germline-derived CDR1 and CDR2 are SGDLS and YYNGEE. The CDR3 sequence is 13 residues long. CDR3 in amino acids: CASSVAGPYGYTF. CDR3 in DNA: TGTGCCAGCAGCGTAGCAGGACCCTATGGCTACACCTTC.

The chain carries TRBV19 and TRBJ1-4; D possibly corresponds to TRBD1 (5 bases). This CDR3 comprises 15 residues. Germline values: CDR1 LNHDA, CDR2 SQIVND (reference sequence). V was clipped by 3 bases and J by 14 bases, with 22 bases between them. The CDR3 here is CASSIGGTMSRDLFF. The DNA for the CDR3 is TGTGCCAGTAGTATTGGAGGGACGATGAGTCGGGATCTGTTTTTT.

The gene calls are TRBV5-1 and TRBJ2-3; D remains ambiguous. The CDR3 has 15 residues. Germline CDR1 reads SGHRS; CDR2 reads YFSETQ. V lost 0 bases and J lost 0, with 8 bases in between. CDR3: CASSLGGPSTDTQYF. CDR3 sequence (DNA): TGCGCCAGCAGCTTGGGTGGACCAAGCACAGATACGCAGTATTTT.